The 5 T cell receptor beta chains below all came from one sample that was sequenced in a study of cytomegalovirus exposure and HLA in healthy donors. Primers: 60 Vbeta forward and 13 Jbeta reverse. Clones were read by immunoSEQ multiplex PCR, and TCRdb kept only the in-frame ones, dropping some. The sample carries approximately 93,000 clones, 79% recorded once. The sequenced sample consisted of PBMCs. The receptors originated from a male donor in good health and CMV-seropositive.

This sequence joins TRBV27 and TRBJ2-5, with TRBD1 matching over 9 bases. The CDR3 is made up of 13 amino acids. CDR1 MNHEY and CDR2 SMNVEV come from the germline V gene (reference sequence). The V gene end was trimmed by 5 bases and the J gene end by 5 bases; junction bases not matched to a gene: 3. CDR3 nucleotide sequence: TGTGCCAGCAGTGGACAGGGGAGGGAGACCCAGTACTTC. Its translation: CASSGQGRETQYF.

This clone has a single count. This chain joins TRBV7-6 and TRBJ1-1; possibly TRBD1 for D (6 bases). Germline V lookup: CDR1 SGHVS, CDR2 FNYEAQ. The CDR3 consists of 17 residues. Trimming pared 2 bases from V and 4 bases from J, leaving 20 bases between. The CDR3 DNA sequence: TGTGCCAGCAGCTTATTCAGCCGGGGCAGGGGAGTCACTGAAGCTTTCTTT. This encodes CASSLFSRGRGVTEAFF.

This clone has just one count. V gene TRBV30 combines with J gene TRBJ2-1; no firm D call. The germline V and J ends were trimmed by 2 bases and 6 bases, with 5 bases remaining between them. In germline, CDR1 is GTSNPN, CDR2 SVGIG (reference sequence). The CDR3 runs to 11 residues. The CDR3 bases are TGTGCCTGGAGTTCTTTCAATGAGCAGTTCTTC. The encoded protein is CAWSSFNEQFF.

In this sample, this clone turned up a few times. The chain combines TRBV7-2 with TRBJ2-7; D not certain. The germline V and J ends were trimmed by 8 bases and 0 bases, with 5 bases remaining between them. In germline, CDR1 is SGHTA, CDR2 FQGNSA. The CDR3 sequence is 11 residues long. The CDR3 spells CASSFSYEQYF. CDR3 coding DNA: TGTGCCAGCTCGTTCTCCTACGAGCAGTACTTC.

This chain links TRBV9 with TRBJ1-1; D remains unclear. Germline lookup yields CDR1 SGDLS and CDR2 YYNGEE. This CDR3 region has 15 residues. V lost 3 bases, J lost 0 bases, and 12 bases lay in between. DNA of the CDR3: TGTGCCAGCAGCGAGGAGGGCCTAATGAACACTGAAGCTTTCTTT. Protein: CASSEEGLMNTEAFF.